Listed below are T cell receptor beta chains from one sample, sequenced in a study of cytomegalovirus exposure and HLA in healthy donors. Only in-frame clones appear in the TCRdb table, and some are missing; sequencing was by immunoSEQ multiplex PCR. The table shows about 160,000 clones, with over 70% occurring only once. The sample was PBMCs. These receptors all come from a man under 40 in good health and CMV-seronegative. Both conserved end residues are part of each CDR3. A D gene is named only where the DNA matches it firmly. Not all rows give a size; the values are once, few, many and, for expanded clones, a class.

TRBJ1-5 | TRBV27 | - | - | CASSLQGQPQHF | TGTGCCAGCAGTTTACAGGGTCAGCCCCAGCATTTT
TRBJ1-2 | TRBV19 | - | - | CASSIDRTNNNYGYTF | TGTGCCAGTAGTATAGACCGGACAAACAATAACTATGGCTACACCTTC
TRBJ2-7 | TRBV30 | - | - | CAWSVEGGVGAYEQYF | TGTGCCTGGAGTGTAGAGGGGGGGGTTGGGGCCTACGAGCAGTACTTC
TRBJ1-5 | TRBV28 | - | - | CASSGSKGVVSNQPQHF | TGTGCCAGCAGTGGCTCTAAGGGGGTTGTTAGCAATCAGCCCCAGCATTTT
TRBJ2-3 | TRBV11-3 | - | TRBD2 | CASSRSGGRKDTQYF | TGTGCCAGCAGCAGGAGCGGGGGGCGTAAAGATACGCAGTATTTT
TRBJ1-1 | TRBV28 | - | TRBD1 | CASAPGTGAVDTEAFF | TGTGCCAGCGCCCCCGGGACAGGGGCGGTTGACACTGAAGCTTTCTTT
TRBJ1-1 | TRBV13 | once | - | CASTWGTSHNPGAFF | TGTGCCAGCACGTGGGGGACTTCTCATAATCCAGGGGCTTTCTTT
TRBJ1-2 | TRBV4-1 | - | TRBD1 | CASSPKRGTEISRYGYTF | TGCGCCAGCAGCCCAAAGAGGGGGACAGAAATTTCTCGATATGGCTACACCTTC
TRBJ2-2 | TRBV19 | - | - | CASRTGGTGELFF | TGTGCCAGTAGGACAGGAGGCACCGGGGAGCTGTTTTTT
TRBJ2-2 | TRBV7-9 | - | - | CSSSLGLALSGTGELFF | TGTTCCAGCAGCTTAGGGCTAGCTCTTTCCGGCACCGGGGAGCTGTTTTTT
TRBJ2-2 | TRBV27 | - | TRBD2 | CASSLGRLASSGELFF | TGTGCCAGCAGCTTAGGGAGACTAGCTAGTTCCGGGGAGCTGTTTTTT
TRBJ1-1 | TRBV28 | - | TRBD1 | CASSFGQGAGAFF | TGTGCCAGCAGTTTTGGACAGGGGGCGGGTGCTTTCTTT
TRBJ2-1 | TRBV6-4 | - | TRBD2 | CASSEGLAGNNEQFF | TGTGCCAGCAGTGAGGGACTAGCGGGCAACAATGAGCAGTTCTTC
TRBJ2-2 | TRBV2 | - | TRBD1 | CASRETGLLGELFF | TGTGCCAGCAGGGAGACAGGGCTCCTGGGGGAGCTGTTTTTT
TRBJ2-2 | TRBV18 | - | TRBD1 | CASSPRRDRGLIANTGELFF | TGTGCCAGCTCACCCCGCCGGGACAGGGGCCTGATCGCGAACACCGGGGAGCTGTTTTTT
TRBJ2-7 | TRBV23-1 | - | - | CASPKLTYEQYF | TGCGCCAGCCCCAAACTTACCTACGAGCAGTACTTC
TRBJ2-5 | TRBV9 | - | TRBD1 | CASSGQGTKETQYF | TGTGCCAGCAGCGGACAGGGGACAAAGGAGACCCAGTACTTC
TRBJ2-1 | TRBV9 | - | - | CASSVGLAAEQFF | TGTGCCAGCAGCGTAGGGCTAGCTGCTGAGCAGTTCTTC
TRBJ1-6 | TRBV19 | - | TRBD1 | CASSVTTGNNSPLHF | TGTGCCAGTAGTGTCACGACAGGGAATAATTCACCCCTCCACTTT
TRBJ2-5 | TRBV7-9 | - | - | CASSPGVGETQYF | TGTGCCAGCAGCCCAGGCGTAGGAGAGACCCAGTACTTC
TRBJ2-6 | TRBV28 | - | - | CASSFPTSGANVLTF | TGTGCCAGCAGTTTCCCTACTTCTGGGGCCAACGTCCTGACTTTC
TRBJ2-7 | TRBV6-5 | - | TRBD2 | CASSSVSGGSYEQYF | TGTGCCAGCAGTTCAGTCAGCGGGGGGTCCTACGAGCAGTACTTC
TRBJ2-2 | TRBV5-6 | - | TRBD2 | CASSDLAGHNTGELFF | TGTGCCAGCAGCGATTTAGCGGGCCATAACACCGGGGAGCTGTTTTTT
TRBJ2-7 | TRBV11-2 | - | - | CASSFSQGEAGQYF | TGTGCCAGCAGCTTCTCTCAGGGTGAAGCTGGGCAGTACTTC
TRBJ1-5 | TRBV27 | - | - | CASSLLGANINQPQHF | TGTGCCAGCAGTTTGTTAGGGGCTAACATCAATCAGCCCCAGCATTTT
TRBJ2-5 | TRBV27 | - | - | CASSTSGYQETQYF | TGTGCCAGCTCCACAAGCGGGTACCAAGAGACCCAGTACTTC
TRBJ1-1 | TRBV5-8 | - | - | CASSLEGRAGTEAFF | TGTGCCAGCAGCCTGGAGGGTCGGGCGGGCACTGAAGCTTTCTTT
TRBJ2-7 | TRBV5-1 | - | - | CASRRTGAGEQYF | TGCGCCAGCAGACGTACAGGAGCCGGGGAGCAGTACTTC
TRBJ1-2 | TRBV7-9 | - | - | CASTREGRGDSYGYTF | TGTGCCAGCACCCGAGAGGGGCGGGGGGATAGCTATGGCTACACCTTC
TRBJ2-7 | TRBV27 | - | TRBD1 | CASNPGQPFYEQYF | TGTGCCAGCAATCCGGGACAGCCTTTCTACGAGCAGTACTTC
TRBJ1-2 | TRBV9 | - | - | CASSSSVARKNGYTF | TGTGCCAGCTCCTCCTCAGTGGCAAGAAAAAACGGCTACACCTTC
TRBJ1-1 | TRBV11-3 | once | - | CASSLGRGSTEAFF | TGTGCCAGCAGCTTAGGGCGAGGTAGCACTGAAGCTTTCTTT
TRBJ1-3 | TRBV13 | - | - | CASSFNSGNTIYF | TGTGCCAGCAGCTTTAACTCTGGAAACACCATATATTTT
TRBJ2-1 | TRBV28 | - | TRBD1 | CASTPGQGAYNEQFF | TGTGCCAGCACCCCAGGACAGGGGGCCTACAATGAGCAGTTCTTC
TRBJ2-5 | TRBV18 | - | TRBD1 | CASSPQFVPGGTQYF | TGTGCCAGCTCACCCCAGTTCGTCCCAGGGGGGACCCAGTACTTC
TRBJ1-2 | TRBV4-2 | - | TRBD1 | CASSQGGTGANYGYTF | TGTGCCAGCAGCCAAGGGGGAACAGGGGCAAACTATGGCTACACCTTC
TRBJ2-1 | TRBV12-5 | - | TRBD2 | CASGTSARSSNEQFF | TGTGCTAGTGGTACTAGCGCGAGGAGTTCCAATGAGCAGTTCTTC
TRBJ2-3 | TRBV2 | - | - | CASSEGHPSTDTQYF | TGTGCCAGCAGTGAAGGACACCCTAGCACAGATACGCAGTATTTT
TRBJ2-1 | TRBV27 | once | - | CASSLWPGLHSDNEQFF | TGTGCCAGCAGTTTATGGCCGGGACTTCACTCGGACAATGAGCAGTTCTTC
TRBJ1-1 | TRBV10-3 | few | TRBD1 | CAISSGQATNTEAFF | TGTGCCATTAGCTCAGGACAGGCGACGAACACTGAAGCTTTCTTT
TRBJ2-3 | TRBV7-2 | - | TRBD2 | CASSTTSGGYTDTQYF | TGTGCCAGCAGCACGACTAGCGGGGGATACACAGATACGCAGTATTTT
TRBJ1-4 | TRBV25-1 | - | - | CASSEGGANEKLFF | TGTGCCAGCAGTGAAGGCGGAGCTAATGAAAAACTGTTTTTT
TRBJ2-3 | TRBV5-1 | - | TRBD2 | CASSQATSGSIVDTQYF | TGCGCCAGCAGCCAAGCGACTAGCGGGAGTATTGTAGATACGCAGTATTTT
TRBJ1-2 | TRBV11-2 | - | - | CASSLDPRAPPPHGYTF | TGTGCCAGCAGCTTAGATCCGAGGGCGCCCCCCCCTCATGGCTACACCTTC
TRBJ1-4 | TRBV28 | once | TRBD1 | CASSLRQGLGEKLFF | TGTGCCAGCAGTTTAAGACAGGGGTTGGGGGAAAAACTGTTTTTT
TRBJ1-2 | TRBV5-1 | few | TRBD1 | CASSLAGGGNYGYTF | TGCGCCAGCAGCTTGGCTGGAGGGGGCAACTATGGCTACACCTTC
TRBJ2-5 | TRBV9 | - | - | CASSVVGSETQYF | TGTGCCAGCAGTGTAGTGGGGAGCGAGACCCAGTACTTC
TRBJ2-3 | TRBV7-9 | - | - | CASTTSPERTDTQYF | TGTGCCAGCACCACATCACCGGAGCGCACAGATACGCAGTATTTT
TRBJ1-5 | TRBV2 | few | TRBD1 | CASRQGLGNQPQHF | TGTGCCAGCAGACAGGGGTTAGGCAATCAGCCCCAGCATTTT
TRBJ2-7 | TRBV19 | once | - | CASSNYPSFYSYEQYF | TGTGCCAGTAGTAACTATCCCTCATTTTACTCCTACGAGCAGTACTTC
TRBJ2-7 | TRBV5-6 | few | - | CASSFGSGDFTYEQYF | TGTGCCAGCAGCTTTGGTTCCGGGGACTTTACCTACGAGCAGTACTTC
TRBJ1-2 | TRBV6-1 | few | - | CASSEGSAGNYGYTF | TGTGCCAGCAGTGAAGGTTCGGCAGGGAACTATGGCTACACCTTC
TRBJ2-7 | TRBV20-1 | - | - | CSVERGGSDF | TGCAGTGTCGAAAGGGGGGGGAGTGACTTC
TRBJ2-4 | TRBV28 | - | TRBD1 | CASNRPPTGENIQYF | TGTGCCAGCAACCGACCCCCGACAGGGGAAAACATTCAGTACTTC
TRBJ1-6 | TRBV7-9 | - | - | CASLQLPNSPLHF | TGTGCCAGCCTACAGTTACCGAATTCACCCCTCCACTTT
TRBJ2-5 | TRBV4-1 | - | - | CASSHLNGETQYF | TGCGCCAGCAGCCATCTCAACGGGGAGACCCAGTACTTC